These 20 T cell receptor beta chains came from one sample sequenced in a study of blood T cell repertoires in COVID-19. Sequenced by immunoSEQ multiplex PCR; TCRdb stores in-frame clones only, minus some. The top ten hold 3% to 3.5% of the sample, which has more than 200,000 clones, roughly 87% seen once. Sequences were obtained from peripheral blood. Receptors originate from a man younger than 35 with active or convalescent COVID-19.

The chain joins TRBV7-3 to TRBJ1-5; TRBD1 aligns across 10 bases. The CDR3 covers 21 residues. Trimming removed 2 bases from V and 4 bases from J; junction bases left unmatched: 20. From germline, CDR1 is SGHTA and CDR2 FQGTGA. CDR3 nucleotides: TGTGCCAGCAGCTTACTAAGCCACCGCCCCGGGACAGGGGAACGTAATCAGCCCCAGCATTTT. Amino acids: CASSLLSHRPGTGERNQPQHF. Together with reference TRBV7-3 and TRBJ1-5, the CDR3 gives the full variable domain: GAGVSQTPSNKVTEKGKYVELRCDPISGHTALYWYRQSLGQGPEFLIYFQGTGAADDSGLPNDRFFAVRPEGSVSTLKIQRTERGDSAVYLCASSLLSHRPGTGERNQPQHFGDGTRLSIL.

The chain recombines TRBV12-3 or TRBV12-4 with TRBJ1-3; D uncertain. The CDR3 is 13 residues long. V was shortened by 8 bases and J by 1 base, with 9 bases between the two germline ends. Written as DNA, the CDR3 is TGTGCCAGCGATGAGGATTCTGGAAACACCATATATTTT. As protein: CASDEDSGNTIYF.

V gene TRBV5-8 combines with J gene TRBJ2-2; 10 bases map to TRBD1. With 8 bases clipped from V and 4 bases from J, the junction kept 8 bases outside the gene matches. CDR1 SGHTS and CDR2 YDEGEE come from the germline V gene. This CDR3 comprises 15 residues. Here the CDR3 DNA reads TGTGCCAGTAGCATGGGGACAGGGGTCACCGGGGAGCTGTTTTTT. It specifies CASSMGTGVTGELFF.

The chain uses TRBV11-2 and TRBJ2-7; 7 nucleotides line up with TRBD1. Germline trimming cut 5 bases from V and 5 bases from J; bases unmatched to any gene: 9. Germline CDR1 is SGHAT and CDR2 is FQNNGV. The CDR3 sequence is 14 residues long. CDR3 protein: CASSHNVGGDEQYF. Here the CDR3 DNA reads TGTGCCAGCAGCCATAACGTAGGGGGCGACGAGCAGTACTTC.

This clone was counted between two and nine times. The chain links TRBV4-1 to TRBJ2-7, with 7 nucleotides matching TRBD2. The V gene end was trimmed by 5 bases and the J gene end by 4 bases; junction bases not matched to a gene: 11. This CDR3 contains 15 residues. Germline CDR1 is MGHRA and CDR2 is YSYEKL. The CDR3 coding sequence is TGCGCCAGCAGCGCTCGGACTAGGGGCCGATACGAGCAGTACTTC. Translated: CASSARTRGRYEQYF.

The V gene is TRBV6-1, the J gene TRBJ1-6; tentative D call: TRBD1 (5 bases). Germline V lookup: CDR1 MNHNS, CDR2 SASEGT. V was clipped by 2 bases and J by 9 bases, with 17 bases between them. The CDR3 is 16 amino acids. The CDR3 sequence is CASSEPAGAGGSPLHF. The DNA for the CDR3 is TGTGCCAGCAGTGAACCCGCTGGGGCAGGCGGTTCACCCCTCCACTTT.

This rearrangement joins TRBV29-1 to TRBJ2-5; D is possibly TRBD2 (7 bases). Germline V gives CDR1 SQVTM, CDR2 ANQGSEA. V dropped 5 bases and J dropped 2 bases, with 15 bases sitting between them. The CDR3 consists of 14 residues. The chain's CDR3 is CSVPGRGLQETQYF. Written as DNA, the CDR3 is TGCAGCGTTCCGGGGCGGGGGCTACAAGAGACCCAGTACTTC.

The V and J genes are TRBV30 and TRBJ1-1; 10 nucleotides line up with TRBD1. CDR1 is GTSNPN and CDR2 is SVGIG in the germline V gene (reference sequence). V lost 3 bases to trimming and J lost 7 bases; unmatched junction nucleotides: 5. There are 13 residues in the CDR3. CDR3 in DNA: TGTGCCTGGAGGGGACAGGGGTTTGGTGAAGCTTTCTTT. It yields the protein CAWRGQGFGEAFF.

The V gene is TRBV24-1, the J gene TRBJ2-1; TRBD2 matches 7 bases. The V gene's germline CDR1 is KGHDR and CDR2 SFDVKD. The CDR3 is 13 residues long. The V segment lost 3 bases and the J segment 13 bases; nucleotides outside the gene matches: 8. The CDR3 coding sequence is TGTGCCACCAGTGATCCCCCTGGGACTACACAGTTCTTC. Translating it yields CATSDPPGTTQFF.

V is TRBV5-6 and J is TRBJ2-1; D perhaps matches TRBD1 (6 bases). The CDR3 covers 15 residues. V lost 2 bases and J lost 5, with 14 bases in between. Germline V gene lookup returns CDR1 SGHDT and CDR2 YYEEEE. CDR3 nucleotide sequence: TGTGCCAGCAGCTTCAGGGGAGTCGGGGACAATGAGCAGTTCTTC. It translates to CASSFRGVGDNEQFF.

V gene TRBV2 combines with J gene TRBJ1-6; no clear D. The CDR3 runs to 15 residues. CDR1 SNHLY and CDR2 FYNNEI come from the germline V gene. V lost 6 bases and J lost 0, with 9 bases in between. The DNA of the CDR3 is TGTGCCAGCAGAGACTCGAGCTCCTATAATTCACCCCTCCACTTT. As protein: CASRDSSSYNSPLHF. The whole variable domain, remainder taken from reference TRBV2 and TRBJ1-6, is EPEVTQTPSHQVTQMGQEVILRCVPISNHLYFYWYRQILGQKVEFLVSFYNNEISEKSEIFDDQFSVERPDGSNFTLKIRSTKLEDSAMYFCASRDSSSYNSPLHFGNGTRLTVT.

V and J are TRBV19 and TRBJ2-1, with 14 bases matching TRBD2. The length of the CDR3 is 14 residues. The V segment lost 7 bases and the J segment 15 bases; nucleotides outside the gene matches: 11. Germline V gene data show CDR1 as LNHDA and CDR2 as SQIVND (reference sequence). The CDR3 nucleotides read TGTGCCAGTAAAACCGGGACTAGCGGGAGTAGGGTGTTCTTC. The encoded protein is CASKTGTSGSRVFF.

Here the CDR3 DNA reads TGTGCCAGCAGTCAAAGACAGGGGGGCAACTATGGCTACACCTTC. Translating it yields CASSQRQGGNYGYTF. This rearrangement joins TRBV27 to TRBJ1-2; 9 bases map to TRBD1. J gave up 2 bases and V 5 bases, and 6 bases lay outside the gene matches. Per germline, CDR1 MNHEY and CDR2 SMNVEV (reference sequence). The CDR3 has 15 residues.

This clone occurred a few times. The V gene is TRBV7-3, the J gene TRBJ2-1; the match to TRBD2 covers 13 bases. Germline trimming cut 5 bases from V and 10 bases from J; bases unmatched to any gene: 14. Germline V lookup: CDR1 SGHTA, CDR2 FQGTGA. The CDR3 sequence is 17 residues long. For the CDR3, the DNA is TGTGCCAGCAGCCTAAATGGTGGGACTAGCGGGAAACGGGAGCAGTTCTTC. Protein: CASSLNGGTSGKREQFF.

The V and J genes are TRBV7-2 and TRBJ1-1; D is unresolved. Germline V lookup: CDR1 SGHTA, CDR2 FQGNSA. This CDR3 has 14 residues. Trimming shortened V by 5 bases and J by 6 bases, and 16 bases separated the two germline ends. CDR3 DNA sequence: TGTGCCAGCAGCGTTCGTCTACCCGGGTCTGAAGCTTTCTTT. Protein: CASSVRLPGSEAFF.

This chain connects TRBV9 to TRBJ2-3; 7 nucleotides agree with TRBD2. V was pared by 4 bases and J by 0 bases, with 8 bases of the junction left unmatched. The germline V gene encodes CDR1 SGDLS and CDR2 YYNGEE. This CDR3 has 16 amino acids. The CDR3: CASSPHGRGSTDTQYF. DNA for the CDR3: TGTGCCAGCAGCCCCCATGGGCGGGGGAGCACAGATACGCAGTATTTT.

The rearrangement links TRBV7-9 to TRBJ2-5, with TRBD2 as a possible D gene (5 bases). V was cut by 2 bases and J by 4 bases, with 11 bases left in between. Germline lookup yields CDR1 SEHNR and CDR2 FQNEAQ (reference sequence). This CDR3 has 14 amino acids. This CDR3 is CASSLIRGAETQYF. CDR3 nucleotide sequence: TGTGCCAGCAGCTTAATCCGGGGAGCAGAGACCCAGTACTTC. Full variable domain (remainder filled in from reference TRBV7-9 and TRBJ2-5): DTGVSQNPRHKITKRGQNVTFRCDPISEHNRLYWYRQTLGQGPEFLTYFQNEAQLEKSRLLSDRFSAERPKGSFSTLEIQRTEQGDSAMYLCASSLIRGAETQYFGPGTRLLVL.

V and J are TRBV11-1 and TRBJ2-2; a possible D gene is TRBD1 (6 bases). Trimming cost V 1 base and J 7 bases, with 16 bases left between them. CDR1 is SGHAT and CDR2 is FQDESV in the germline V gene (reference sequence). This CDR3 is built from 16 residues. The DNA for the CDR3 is TGTGCCAGCAGCTTAGGATTGGGGGCCCGAGTCGGGGAGCTGTTTTTT. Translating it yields CASSLGLGARVGELFF.

The CDR3 protein is CASAQGWGMNTEAFF. Here the CDR3 DNA reads TGTGCCAGCGCACAGGGATGGGGGATGAACACTGAAGCTTTCTTT. The J gene is TRBJ1-1, the V gene TRBV6-5, with a weak D call TRBD1 (6 bases). The length of the CDR3 is 15 residues. The V gene lost 8 bases and the J gene lost 0 bases, with 16 bases spanning the gap. CDR1 MNHEY and CDR2 SVGAGI come from the germline V gene.

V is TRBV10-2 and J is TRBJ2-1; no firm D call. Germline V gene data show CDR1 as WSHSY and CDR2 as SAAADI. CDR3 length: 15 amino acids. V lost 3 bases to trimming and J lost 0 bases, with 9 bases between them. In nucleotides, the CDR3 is TGCGCCAGCAGTGACTGGAGCAGCTCCTACAATGAGCAGTTCTTC. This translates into CASSDWSSSYNEQFF.